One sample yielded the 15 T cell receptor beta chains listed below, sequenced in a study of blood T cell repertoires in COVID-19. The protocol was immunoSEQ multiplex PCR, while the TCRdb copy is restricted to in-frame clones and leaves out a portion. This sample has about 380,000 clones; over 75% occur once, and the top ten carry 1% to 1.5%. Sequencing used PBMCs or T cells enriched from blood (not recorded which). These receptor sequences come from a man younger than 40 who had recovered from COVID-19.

CDR3 coding DNA: TGCGCCAGCAGCCAGAGACAGGGTTACGCAAGTCGGGAGACCCAGTACTTC. It specifies CASSQRQGYASRETQYF. The gene calls are TRBV4-1 and TRBJ2-5; TRBD1 agrees at 7 bases. The CDR3 has 17 residues. Germline V gives CDR1 MGHRA, CDR2 YSYEKL. J gave up 5 bases and V 3 bases, and 15 bases lay outside the gene matches.

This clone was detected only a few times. In DNA, the CDR3 is TGTGCCAGCAGCTGGACAGGGGGAATGAGCAATCAGCCCCAGCATTTT. It is translated as CASSWTGGMSNQPQHF. V usage is TRBV5-6 and J usage is TRBJ1-5; 10 nucleotides agree with TRBD1. This CDR3 comprises 16 residues. V lost 3 bases, J lost 1 base, and 4 bases stayed unmatched. Germline CDR1 SGHDT, CDR2 YYEEEE.

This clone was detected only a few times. The CDR3 loop is CASSLKRLNTEAFF. In DNA, the CDR3 is TGTGCCAGCAGCTTAAAACGGTTGAACACTGAAGCTTTCTTT. V gene TRBV11-2 combines with J gene TRBJ1-1; D ambiguous. This CDR3 comprises 14 residues. Deletions cut 2 bases from V and 0 bases from J, with 7 bases between. The V gene's germline CDR1 is SGHAT and CDR2 FQNNGV.

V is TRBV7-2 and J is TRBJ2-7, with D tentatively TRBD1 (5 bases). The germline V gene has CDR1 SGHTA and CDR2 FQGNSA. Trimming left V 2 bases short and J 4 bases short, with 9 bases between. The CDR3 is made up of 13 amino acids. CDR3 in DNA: TGTGCCAGCAGCTTACGACAGATTTACGAGCAGTACTTC. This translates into CASSLRQIYEQYF.

CDR3 loop: CASSRNPGQGSYNEQFF. CDR3 nucleotide sequence: TGCGCCAGCAGCCGGAATCCGGGACAGGGCTCCTACAATGAGCAGTTCTTC. The rearrangement joins TRBV4-1 to TRBJ2-1; 9 nucleotides line up with TRBD1. The CDR3 runs 17 residues. J gave up 0 bases and V 4 bases, and 7 bases lay outside the gene matches. Germline V gene sequence: CDR1 MGHRA, CDR2 YSYEKL.

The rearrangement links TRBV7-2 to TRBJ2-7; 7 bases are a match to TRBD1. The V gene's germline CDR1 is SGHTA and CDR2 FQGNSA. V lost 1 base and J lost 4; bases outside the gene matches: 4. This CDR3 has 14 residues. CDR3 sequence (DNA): TGTGCCAGCAGCTTAGTTTCAGGGGGATACGAGCAGTACTTC. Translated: CASSLVSGGYEQYF.

The CDR3 bases are TGTGCCAGCAGCTTCTCCGGGACAGGGATTGGCTACACCTTC. As protein: CASSFSGTGIGYTF. The chain joins TRBV7-3 to TRBJ1-2, with 9 bases identical to TRBD1. Germline CDR1 and CDR2: SGHTA and FQGTGA. There are 14 residues in the CDR3. With 3 bases clipped from V and 7 bases from J, the junction kept 6 bases outside the gene matches.

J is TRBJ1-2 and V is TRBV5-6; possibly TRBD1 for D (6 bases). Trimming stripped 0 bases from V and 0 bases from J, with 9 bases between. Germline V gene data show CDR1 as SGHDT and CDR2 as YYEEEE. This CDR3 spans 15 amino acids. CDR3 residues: CASSLVGGANYGYTF. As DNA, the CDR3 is TGTGCCAGCAGCTTGGTAGGGGGAGCTAACTATGGCTACACCTTC.

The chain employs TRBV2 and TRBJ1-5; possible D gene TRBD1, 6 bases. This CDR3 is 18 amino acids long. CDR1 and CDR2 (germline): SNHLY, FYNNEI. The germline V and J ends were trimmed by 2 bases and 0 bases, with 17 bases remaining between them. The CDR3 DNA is TGTGCCAGCAGTGAACGCTTCGGGACAAATTATAGCAATCAGCCCCAGCATTTT. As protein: CASSERFGTNYSNQPQHF.

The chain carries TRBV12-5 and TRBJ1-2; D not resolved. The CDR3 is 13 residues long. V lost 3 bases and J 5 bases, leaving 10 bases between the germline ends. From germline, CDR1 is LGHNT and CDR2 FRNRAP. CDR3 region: CASGFSRKYGYTF. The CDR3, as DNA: TGTGCTAGTGGTTTCTCCAGGAAATATGGCTACACCTTC.

CDR3 sequence (DNA): TGCAGCGTAGGCCCCCAAGGGGGAGAAGCTTTCTTT. As protein: CSVGPQGGEAFF. This rearrangement joins TRBV29-1 to TRBJ1-1; D may be TRBD1 (6 bases). This CDR3 is 12 amino acids long. Trimming removed 6 bases from V and 8 bases from J, with 16 bases in between. CDR1 is SQVTM and CDR2 is ANQGSEA in the germline V gene.

The CDR3: CASSYGGSNQPQHF. In DNA form, the CDR3 reads TGTGCCAGCAGTTACGGGGGCAGCAATCAGCCCCAGCATTTT. The chain employs TRBV6-2 or TRBV6-3 and TRBJ1-5; D possibly corresponds to TRBD1 (6 bases). This CDR3 region has 14 residues. The V gene lost 2 bases and the J gene lost 1 base, with 6 bases spanning the gap. Germline V CDR1 and CDR2: MNHEY, SVGEGT.

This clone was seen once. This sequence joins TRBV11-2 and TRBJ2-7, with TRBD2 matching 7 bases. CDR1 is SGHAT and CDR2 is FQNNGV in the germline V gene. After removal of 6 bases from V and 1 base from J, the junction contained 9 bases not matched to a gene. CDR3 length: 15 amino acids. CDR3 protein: CASSPRPGGSYEQYF. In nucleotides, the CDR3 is TGTGCCAGCAGTCCCCGTCCGGGGGGATCCTACGAGCAGTACTTC.

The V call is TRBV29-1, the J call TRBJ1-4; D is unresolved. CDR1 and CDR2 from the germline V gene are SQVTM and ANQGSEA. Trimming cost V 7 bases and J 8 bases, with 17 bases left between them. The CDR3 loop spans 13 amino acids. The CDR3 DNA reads TGCAGCGCCACTGGGGTAGCGGGCGAAAAACTGTTTTTT. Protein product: CSATGVAGEKLFF.

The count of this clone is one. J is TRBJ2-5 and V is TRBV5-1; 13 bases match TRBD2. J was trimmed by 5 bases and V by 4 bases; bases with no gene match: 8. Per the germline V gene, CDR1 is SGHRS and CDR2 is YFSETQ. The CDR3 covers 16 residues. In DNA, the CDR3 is TGCGCCAGCAGCGCTCGACTAGCGGGGGGCCGGGAGACCCAGTACTTC. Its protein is CASSARLAGGRETQYF.